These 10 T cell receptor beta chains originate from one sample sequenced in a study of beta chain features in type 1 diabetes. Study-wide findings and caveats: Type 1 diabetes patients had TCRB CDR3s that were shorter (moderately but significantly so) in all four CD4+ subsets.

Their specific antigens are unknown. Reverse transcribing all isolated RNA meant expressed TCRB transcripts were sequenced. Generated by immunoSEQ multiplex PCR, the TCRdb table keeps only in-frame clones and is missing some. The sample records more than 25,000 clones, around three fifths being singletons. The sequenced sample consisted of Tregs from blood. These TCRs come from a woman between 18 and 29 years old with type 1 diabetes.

For the CDR3, the DNA is TGCAGCGGGCGGATTCTTACCGGGGAGCTGTTTTTT. This translates into CSGRILTGELFF. The chain has TRBV29-1 and TRBJ2-2, with unresolved D. The CDR3 has 12 amino acids. Germline loops: CDR1 SQVTM, CDR2 ANQGSEA. Trimming pared 7 bases from V and 5 bases from J, leaving 11 bases between.

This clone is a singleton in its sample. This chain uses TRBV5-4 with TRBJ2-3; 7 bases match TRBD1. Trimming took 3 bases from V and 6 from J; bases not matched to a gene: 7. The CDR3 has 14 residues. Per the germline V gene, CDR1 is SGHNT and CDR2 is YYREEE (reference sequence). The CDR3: CASSSTGRKDTQYF. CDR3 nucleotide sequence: TGTGCCAGCAGCTCGACAGGGCGGAAGGATACGCAGTATTTT.

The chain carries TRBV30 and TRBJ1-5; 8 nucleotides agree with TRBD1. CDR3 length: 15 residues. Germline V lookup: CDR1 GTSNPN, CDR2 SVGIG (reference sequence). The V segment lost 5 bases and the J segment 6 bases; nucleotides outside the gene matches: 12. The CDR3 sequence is CAWALGAGGPQPQHF. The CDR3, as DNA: TGTGCCTGGGCCCTAGGAGCAGGGGGCCCTCAGCCCCAGCATTTT.

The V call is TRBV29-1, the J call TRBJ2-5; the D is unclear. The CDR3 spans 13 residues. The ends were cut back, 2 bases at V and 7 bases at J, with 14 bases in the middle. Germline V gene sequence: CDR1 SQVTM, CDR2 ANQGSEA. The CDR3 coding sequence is TGCAGCGTTGAATCTTCCTTAGGCGGGACCCAGTACTTC. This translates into CSVESSLGGTQYF.

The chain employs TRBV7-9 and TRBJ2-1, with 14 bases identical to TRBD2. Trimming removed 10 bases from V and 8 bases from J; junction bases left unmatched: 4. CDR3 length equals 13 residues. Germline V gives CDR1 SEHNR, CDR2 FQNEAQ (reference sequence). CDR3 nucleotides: TGTGCCACCGGGACTAGCGGGAGATATGAGCAGTTCTTC. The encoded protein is CATGTSGRYEQFF.

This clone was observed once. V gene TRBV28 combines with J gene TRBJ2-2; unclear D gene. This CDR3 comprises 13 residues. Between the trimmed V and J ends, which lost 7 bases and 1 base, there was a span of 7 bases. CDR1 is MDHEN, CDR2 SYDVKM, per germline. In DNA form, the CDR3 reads TGTGCCAGCATGCGGCGGAACACCGGGGAGCTGTTTTTT. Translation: CASMRRNTGELFF.

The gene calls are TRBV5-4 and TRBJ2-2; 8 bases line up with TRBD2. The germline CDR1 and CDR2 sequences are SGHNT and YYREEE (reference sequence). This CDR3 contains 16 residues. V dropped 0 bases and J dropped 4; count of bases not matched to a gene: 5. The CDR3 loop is CASSLGTSRATGELFF. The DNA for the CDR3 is TGTGCCAGCAGCTTGGGGACTAGCCGTGCCACCGGGGAGCTGTTTTTT.

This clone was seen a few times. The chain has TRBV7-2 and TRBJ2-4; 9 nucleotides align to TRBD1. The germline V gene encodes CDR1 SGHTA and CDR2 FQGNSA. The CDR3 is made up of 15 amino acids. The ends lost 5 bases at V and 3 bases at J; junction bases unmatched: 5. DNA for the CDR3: TGTGCCAGCAGCCAACAGGGGGCGGGCAAAAACATTCAGTACTTC. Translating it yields CASSQQGAGKNIQYF.

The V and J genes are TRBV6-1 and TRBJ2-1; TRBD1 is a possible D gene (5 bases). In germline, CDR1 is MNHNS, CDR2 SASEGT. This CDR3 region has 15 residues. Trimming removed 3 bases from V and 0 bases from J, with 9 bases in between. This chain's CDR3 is CASSEGQSSYNEQFF. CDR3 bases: TGTGCCAGCAGTGAGGGGCAGAGCTCCTACAATGAGCAGTTCTTC.

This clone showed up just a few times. CDR3 bases: TGTGCCAGCAGTTCGACGGGGTCCCTGGGAGAAAAACTGTTTTTT. It encodes CASSSTGSLGEKLFF. V usage is TRBV28 and J usage is TRBJ1-4; D not resolved. Deletions cut 4 bases from V and 8 bases from J, with 17 bases between. This CDR3 has 15 residues. The germline gives CDR1 MDHEN, CDR2 SYDVKM.